The rows below give T cell receptor beta chains drawn from one sample of a study of early T cells in non-severe SARS-CoV-2 infection. TCRdb re-analysed the 5' RACE reads in MiXCR, keeping a single row per CDR3 protein. The data contain more than 65,000 distinct CDR3 sequences, 10% to 15% of them singletons. Sequenced: whole blood. The receptors stem from an adult who was a healthcare worker with PCR-confirmed SARS-CoV-2 infection or an uninfected control (not recorded which). Both conserved end residues are part of each CDR3. D genes are given only for firm matches. Clone size appears in some rows only: once, few, many, or a class for an expanded clone.

len	abundance	v_gene	j_gene	d_gene	CDR3nt	CDR3aa
14	many	TRBV7-6	TRBJ2-1	.	TGTGCCAGCAGCCCATCCACACGGGGCAATGAGCAGTTCTTC	CASSPSTRGNEQFF
13	many	TRBV9	TRBJ1-2	.	TGTGCCAGCAGCGCGGGGTCTAAATATGGCTACACCTTC	CASSAGSKYGYTF
14	.	TRBV18	TRBJ1-5	TRBD1	TGTGCCAGCTCACCCGGGACAGTAAATCAGCCCCAGCATTTT	CASSPGTVNQPQHF
14	few	TRBV28	TRBJ2-3	.	TGTGCCAGCAGCCTACGGCAGCCCCCAGATACGCAGTATTTT	CASSLRQPPDTQYF
15	.	TRBV5-8	TRBJ2-1	.	TGTGCCAGCAGCTCGTCCGGGACGTTATCAAATGAGCAGTTCTTC	CASSSSGTLSNEQFF
13	once	TRBV2	TRBJ1-1	.	TGTGCCAGCAGTGAAGTACTTGGGGAGATAGCTTTCTTT	CASSEVLGEIAFF
11	many	TRBV29-1	TRBJ1-1	TRBD1	TGCAGCGTAGGACAGGGCCCTGAAGCTTTCTTT	CSVGQGPEAFF
21	few	TRBV14	TRBJ1-4	.	TGTGCCAGCAGCCAAATTACTCACGGGACGGCAGGGACAAGGGGGAATGAAAAACTGTTTTTT	CASSQITHGTAGTRGNEKLFF
16	many	TRBV24-1	TRBJ2-2	TRBD2	TGTGCCACCAGTGACCCCGCGGGGGGCGACACCGGGGAGCTGTTTTTT	CATSDPAGGDTGELFF
12	.	TRBV20-1	TRBJ2-7	.	TGCAGTGCTAGAGACGTGGCATTAGAGCAGTACTTC	CSARDVALEQYF
17	few	TRBV4-3	TRBJ2-1	TRBD2	TGCGCCAGCAGCCAAGACGGTCTAGCGGGAAGGGTTGGTGAGCAGTTCTTC	CASSQDGLAGRVGEQFF
17	.	TRBV18	TRBJ1-2	.	TGTGCCAGCTCACCCCCGATGAGAATGCGGGGCAACTATGGCTACACCTTC	CASSPPMRMRGNYGYTF
16	many	TRBV28	TRBJ2-4	.	TGTGCCAGCAGTTTATTTGGTGGTGCCTCCAAAAACATTCAGTACTTC	CASSLFGGASKNIQYF
12	few	TRBV7-9	TRBJ2-1	.	TGTGCCAGCAGCTCACAGGGATACGAGCAGTTCTTC	CASSSQGYEQFF
13	once	TRBV6-1	TRBJ2-7	.	TGTGCCAGCAGTGAAACTCAGGTTTACGAGCAGTACTTC	CASSETQVYEQYF
14	.	TRBV18	TRBJ2-3	TRBD1	TGTGTCAGCTCACCAGGGACAGGGAAAGATACGCAGTATTTT	CVSSPGTGKDTQYF
15	.	TRBV20-1	TRBJ2-7	.	TGCAGTGCTAGAGATCGGAGTTCATCCTTCTACGAGCAGTACTTC	CSARDRSSSFYEQYF